The sequence of this TCR beta chain was determined in a study of blood T cells in healthy people across ages. Study in general: About one barcoded beta molecule per two T cells was captured by template switching.

The study, taken as a whole, reports: Unsorted PBMCs blocked a conclusive comparison of naive and antigen-experienced cells.

PCR was performed a second time for about 6 to 12 cycles using a sample-barcoded 5' primer and a J-beta primer mix. Any given sample supplied a minimum of 2.5 million CDR3-containing paired-end reads. TCRdb recomputed calls from the 5' RACE reads with MiXCR, one row per CDR3 protein. The table has 800,000 to 950,000 distinct CDR3 sequences, around 36% seen once. Notes on this clonotype: Its antigen is as yet unknown.

Trimming removed 2 bases from V and 8 bases from J; junction bases left unmatched: 14. CDR1 and CDR2 from the germline V gene are MGHRA and YSYEKL. CDR3 length equals 17 residues. Source material: blood. This chain uses TRBV4-1 with TRBJ1-2, with TRBD1 identical over 10 bases. This TCR was sampled from a young man in good health. CDR3 nucleotide sequence: TGCGCCAGCAGCCAACCGACTCGACAGACAGGGGGCAACGGCTACACCTTC. Encoded protein: CASSQPTRQTGGNGYTF.